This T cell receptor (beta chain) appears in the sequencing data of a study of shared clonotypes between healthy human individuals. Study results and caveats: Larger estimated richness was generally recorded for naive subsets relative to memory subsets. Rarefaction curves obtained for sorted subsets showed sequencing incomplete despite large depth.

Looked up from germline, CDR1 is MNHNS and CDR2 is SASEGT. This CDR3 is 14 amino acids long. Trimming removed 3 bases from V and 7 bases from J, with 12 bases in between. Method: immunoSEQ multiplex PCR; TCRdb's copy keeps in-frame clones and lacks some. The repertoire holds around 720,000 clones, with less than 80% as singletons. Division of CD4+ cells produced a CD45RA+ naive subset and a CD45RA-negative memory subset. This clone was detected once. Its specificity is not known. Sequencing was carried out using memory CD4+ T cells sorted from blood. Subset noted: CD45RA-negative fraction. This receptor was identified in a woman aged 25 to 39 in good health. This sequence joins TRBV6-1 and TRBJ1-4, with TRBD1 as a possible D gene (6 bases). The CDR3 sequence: CASSDQGSSEKLFF. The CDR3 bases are TGTGCCAGCAGTGACCAGGGGAGTAGTGAAAAACTGTTTTTT.